These 18 T cell receptor beta chains were all obtained from the same sample, sequenced in a study of blood T cells in healthy people across ages. A second about 7 to 11 cycle PCR used barcoded and J-beta primers. TCRdb fed the 5' RACE reads into MiXCR, producing one record per CDR3 protein. This sample has fewer than 950,000 distinct CDR3 sequences, with roughly 50% found just once. The sequenced material came from blood. The receptors were gathered from a man aged 80 or over in good health.

CDR3 loop: CASSDSGNYGYTF. The CDR3 DNA reads as TGTGCCAGCAGTGACTCGGGAAACTATGGCTACACCTTC. The chain links TRBV6-4 to TRBJ1-2; D call uncertain. The CDR3 is 13 amino acids. V shed 0 bases and J shed 2 bases, with 4 bases lying between them. Germline assignment: CDR1 MRHNA and CDR2 SNTAGT.

The chain has TRBV25-1 and TRBJ2-5; D is possibly TRBD2 (6 bases). This CDR3 comprises 14 residues. Deletions cut 5 bases from V and 11 bases from J, with 21 bases between. Germline V gene data show CDR1 as MGHDK and CDR2 as SYGVNS. The CDR3 reads CASSRWGVGDEQYF. DNA for the CDR3: TGTGCCAGCAGTCGGTGGGGGGTAGGGGATGAGCAGTACTTC.

This clonotype has a handful of counts. V is TRBV20-1 and J is TRBJ2-7; D call uncertain. CDR3 size: 10 residues. V dropped 6 bases and J dropped 3 bases, with 6 bases sitting between them. Germline CDR1 is DFQATT and CDR2 is SNEGSKA (reference sequence). CDR3 bases: TGCAGTGCCCTAGACTACGAGCAGTACTTC. This translates into CSALDYEQYF.

The chain is built from TRBV6-2 or TRBV6-3 and TRBJ2-7; 11 nucleotides line up with TRBD2. The CDR3 spans 14 residues. After removal of 6 bases from V and 2 bases from J, the junction contained 3 bases not matched to a gene. The germline CDR1 and CDR2 sequences are MNHEY and SVGEGT. The chain's CDR3 is CASRVAGGPYEQYF. The CDR3, as DNA: TGTGCCAGCAGGGTAGCGGGAGGGCCCTACGAGCAGTACTTC.

The chain is built from TRBV6-5 and TRBJ2-1, with 11 positions matching TRBD2. With V trimmed by 4 bases and J by 8 bases, 7 bases remained unmatched. This CDR3 is 15 amino acids long. Looked up from germline, CDR1 is MNHEY and CDR2 is SVGAGI. CDR3 protein: CASSFLAGGKDEQFF. For the CDR3, the DNA is TGTGCCAGCAGTTTCCTAGCGGGAGGAAAGGATGAGCAGTTCTTC.

The chain employs TRBV12-5 and TRBJ1-4, with D possibly TRBD1 on 5 matching bases. Trimming cost V 5 bases and J 3 bases, with 19 bases left between them. From germline, CDR1 is LGHNT and CDR2 FRNRAP. The CDR3 consists of 17 residues. The CDR3, as DNA: TGTGCTAGTGGTCACCGGACACTCCCGCTGCCTAATGAAAAACTGTTTTTT. Its protein product is CASGHRTLPLPNEKLFF.

This clonotype was counted only a few times. In DNA, the CDR3 is TGTGCCAGCAGCCAATTGGGACAGGGCCTCTCTGGGGCCAACGTCCTGACTTTC. Protein sequence: CASSQLGQGLSGANVLTF. This chain connects TRBV3-1 to TRBJ2-6; 9 nucleotides align to TRBD1. This CDR3 contains 18 residues. Trimming removed 2 bases from V and 0 bases from J; junction bases left unmatched: 5. Germline CDR1 and CDR2: LGHDT and YNNKEL (reference sequence).

This rearrangement joins TRBV9 to TRBJ2-3; D call uncertain. This CDR3 is built from 15 residues. V lost 0 bases, J lost 14 bases, and 22 bases lay in between. CDR1 is SGDLS, CDR2 YYNGEE, per germline. The CDR3 DNA is TGTGCCAGCAGCGTAGCTCCGGGTGGGCACAGATACGCGTATTTT. It codes for CASSVAPGGHRYAYF.

Concerning this clonotype: Sequence at one end of the junction differs from germline and may be a read error. DNA for the CDR3: TGTGCCAGCTCAGTTCAGGGGGGCACTGAAGTTTTCTTT. Residues: CASSVQGGTEVFF. This chain connects TRBV18 to TRBJ1-1; 7 nucleotides align to TRBD1. Germline lookup yields CDR1 KGHSH and CDR2 LQKENI. The CDR3 contains 13 residues.

This clonotype was detected only a few times. The V and J genes are TRBV25-1 and TRBJ2-1; D gene ambiguous. The V gene lost 4 bases and the J gene lost 10 bases, with 17 bases spanning the gap. Germline V lookup: CDR1 MGHDK, CDR2 SYGVNS. The CDR3 has 14 amino acids. CDR3 loop: CASSGTPKPTEQFF. The CDR3 bases are TGTGCCAGCAGTGGCACCCCTAAACCTACGGAGCAGTTCTTC.

This clonotype appeared a few times. V is TRBV15 and J is TRBJ2-5; TRBD1 is a possible D gene (5 bases). V was cut by 7 bases and J by 10 bases, with 28 bases left in between. CDR3 length equals 16 residues. Germline V gene lookup returns CDR1 LNHNV and CDR2 YYDKDF (reference sequence). The CDR3 DNA is TGTGCCACCACCACAATTCAAGGTCGACCCCAAGGGGACCAGTACTTC. It encodes CATTTIQGRPQGDQYF.

V gene TRBV11-2 combines with J gene TRBJ2-5, with 8 bases fitting TRBD2. Germline trimming cut 2 bases from V and 5 bases from J; bases unmatched to any gene: 7. The CDR3 has 15 amino acids. Germline V gene lookup returns CDR1 SGHAT and CDR2 FQNNGV. The CDR3 spells CASSLNGRGGETQYF. As DNA, the CDR3 is TGTGCCAGCAGCTTAAACGGGAGGGGGGGGGAGACCCAGTACTTC.

This clonotype was detected only a few times. The chain employs TRBV28 and TRBJ1-6; 10 bases line up with TRBD1. Unmatched junction bases numbered 12, after V lost 3 bases and J lost 10 bases. Germline loops: CDR1 MDHEN, CDR2 SYDVKM. The CDR3 length is 17 residues. DNA of the CDR3: TGTGCCAGCAGTTTGCGGACAGGGGGTTCGGGAAAGTCACCCCTCCACTTT. Its protein is CASSLRTGGSGKSPLHF.

This clonotype showed up just a few times. This sequence joins TRBV11-2 and TRBJ2-3, with D tentatively TRBD2 (6 bases). The CDR3 is 18 amino acids. CDR1 and CDR2 (germline): SGHAT, FQNNGV. V was cut by 5 bases and J by 14 bases, with 35 bases left in between. The CDR3 region has the DNA TGTGCCAGCAGCCGAGGCCCGACTAGTCCTGGGTCTCACAGATACGCGTATTTT. Translating it yields CASSRGPTSPGSHRYAYF.

About this clonotype itself: The DNA is left out, because the CDR3 cannot be placed on it with certainty; the CDR3 is given as TCRdb lists it. The rearrangement joins TRBV20-1 to TRBJ2-6; whether TRBD1, the table's D call, matches the DNA was not checked. Looked up from germline, CDR1 is DFQATT and CDR2 is SNEGSKA (reference sequence). The CDR3 comprises 14 residues, both ends counted. CDR3 region: CSASVGRGANVPTF.

This clonotype was observed a few times. This chain connects TRBV20-1 to TRBJ2-4; D is possibly TRBD2 (5 bases). The tail of the sequence fits TRBJ2-7 better, so the J call may be wrong. The germline V gene encodes CDR1 DFQATT and CDR2 SNEGSKA (reference sequence). This CDR3 comprises 14 residues. CDR3 region: CSADGRESSYEQYF. CDR3 coding DNA: TGCAGTGCTGATGGTCGGGAAAGCTCCTACGAGCAGTACTTC.

The chain couples TRBV10-3 to TRBJ2-7; TRBD2 might be the D (6 bases). V lost 0 bases to trimming and J lost 2 bases, with 14 bases between them. This CDR3 spans 16 amino acids. CDR1 is ENHRY, CDR2 SYGVKD, per germline. Here the CDR3 DNA reads TGTGCCATCAGTGAGTCTGGGGGGTATCTTCCCTACGAGCAGTACTTC. It translates to CAISESGGYLPYEQYF.

This clonotype was detected a few times. The chain recombines TRBV29-1 with TRBJ1-5; 8 nucleotides match TRBD1. From germline, CDR1 is SQVTM and CDR2 ANQGSEA. This CDR3 is built from 13 residues. V was pared by 2 bases and J by 9 bases, with 6 bases of the junction left unmatched. In nucleotides, the CDR3 is TGCAGCGTTGAACAGGGGGCGGGGTTGCCCCAGCATTTT. This encodes CSVEQGAGLPQHF. Full variable domain (outside the CDR3, taken from reference TRBV29-1 and TRBJ1-5): SAVISQKPSRDICQRGTSLTIQCQVDSQVTMMFWYRQQPGQSLTLIATANQGSEATYESGFVIDKFPISRPNLTFSTLTVSNMSPEDSSIYLCSVEQGAGLPQHFGDGTRLSIL.